The sequence of this TCR beta chain was determined in a study of T cells in Graves' hyperthyroidism and ophthalmopathy. Unmatched junction bases numbered 8, after V lost 3 bases and J lost 0 bases. CDR3 size: 17 residues. Germline V lookup: CDR1 SGHRS, CDR2 YFSETQ. The diagnoses drew upon clinical symptoms, serum thyroxine and TRAb, thyroid ultrasound and orbital computed tomography. Amplification of TCR beta CDR3 regions was performed using RNA transcripts as template. Researchers ran a first-round RT-PCR on the TCR CDR3 using the HTBI primer set. TCRdb reanalysed the multiplex PCR reads using MiXCR and keeps one entry per CDR3 protein. The sample consists of more than 500,000 distinct CDR3 sequences, 15% to 20% of them appearing once.

The sample was blood. This rearrangement joins TRBV5-1 to TRBJ2-7; the match to TRBD2 covers 11 bases. The TCR originated in a woman aged 25-40 years with Graves' ophthalmopathy. CDR3 residues: CASSSGLAGPDSYEQYF. The CDR3 bases are TGCGCCAGCAGCTCTGGACTAGCGGGCCCCGACTCCTACGAGCAGTACTTC. Based on the CDR3 plus reference TRBV5-1 and TRBJ2-7, the full variable domain is KAGVTQTPRYLIKTRGQQVTLSCSPISGHRSVSWYQQTPGQGLQFLFEYFSETQRNKGNFPGRFSGRQFSNSRSEMNVSTLELGDSALYLCASSSGLAGPDSYEQYFGPGTRLTVT.